These T cell receptor beta chains were read from a single sample in a study of early stage breast cancer tumors. Method: immunoSEQ multiplex PCR; TCRdb's copy keeps in-frame clones and lacks some. The sample comprises approximately 30,000 clones, approximately 54% of which are singletons, and 8.5% rests with the top ten. Sequenced input: breast tumor tissue. Receptors originate from a person in their fifties with breast cancer. Both conserved end residues are part of each CDR3. Fields, in order: CDR3 protein, CDR3 DNA, clone size, J gene, D gene, V gene. The D gene is left open where the match is weak. Expanded clones get a size class; other rows say once, few or many, or leave the size out.

CDR3: CASSVGRGSYNEQFF
DNA: TGTGCCAGCAGCGTCGGCAGGGGATCATACAATGAGCAGTTCTTC
size: -
J: TRBJ2-1
D: -
V: TRBV9

CDR3: CASSMGGGKLFF
DNA: TGTGCCAGTAGTATGGGAGGCGGAAAACTGTTTTTT
size: -
J: TRBJ1-4
D: -
V: TRBV19

CDR3: CATSRDTSGRETQYF
DNA: TGTGCCACCAGCAGAGATACTAGCGGGAGAGAGACCCAGTACTTC
size: -
J: TRBJ2-5
D: TRBD2
V: TRBV15

CDR3: CAISDGGGGHNEQFF
DNA: TGTGCCATCAGTGACGGGGGGGGCGGGCACAATGAGCAGTTCTTC
size: -
J: TRBJ2-1
D: TRBD2
V: TRBV10-3

CDR3: CAISLAGGFYEQYF
DNA: TGTGCCATTAGCTTAGCGGGAGGTTTCTACGAGCAGTACTTC
size: -
J: TRBJ2-7
D: TRBD2
V: TRBV6-5

CDR3: CASSQVRVGAEAFF
DNA: TGTGCCAGCAGCCAAGTTCGGGTAGGCGCTGAAGCTTTCTTT
size: -
J: TRBJ1-1
D: -
V: TRBV5-6

CDR3: CASSLTSSYEQYF
DNA: TGCGCCAGCAGCTTGACTAGCTCCTACGAGCAGTACTTC
size: -
J: TRBJ2-7
D: -
V: TRBV5-1

CDR3: CASSSSGIQETQYF
DNA: TGTGCCAGCAGCTCGAGCGGGATCCAAGAGACCCAGTACTTC
size: -
J: TRBJ2-5
D: TRBD2
V: TRBV7-2

CDR3: CASSWADEQFF
DNA: TGTGCCAGCAGTTGGGCTGATGAGCAGTTCTTC
size: few
J: TRBJ2-1
D: -
V: TRBV2

CDR3: CASSSGSYEQYF
DNA: TGTGCCAGCTCATCAGGCTCCTACGAGCAGTACTTC
size: -
J: TRBJ2-7
D: -
V: TRBV18

CDR3: CASSEGWRRLTKNIQYF
DNA: TGTGCCAGCAGTGAAGGTTGGCGGAGACTAACCAAAAACATTCAGTACTTC
size: once
J: TRBJ2-4
D: -
V: TRBV6-1

CDR3: CAWSVRATEAFF
DNA: TGTGCCTGGAGTGTAAGAGCGACTGAAGCTTTCTTT
size: -
J: TRBJ1-1
D: -
V: TRBV30

CDR3: CASSLTGTGELFF
DNA: TGTGCCAGCAGCTTGACGGGGACCGGGGAGCTGTTTTTT
size: few
J: TRBJ2-2
D: -
V: TRBV7-3

CDR3: CSVDPWGTGKDEQYF
DNA: TGCAGCGTTGACCCCTGGGGGACAGGGAAAGACGAGCAGTACTTC
size: -
J: TRBJ2-7
D: TRBD1
V: TRBV29-1

CDR3: CASSSGGDTQYF
DNA: TGTGCCAGCAGCTCCGGGGGGGATACGCAGTATTTT
size: few
J: TRBJ2-3
D: TRBD2
V: TRBV7-6

CDR3: CASSITSGGYNEQFF
DNA: TGCGCCAGCAGCATAACTAGCGGGGGGTACAATGAGCAGTTCTTC
size: -
J: TRBJ2-1
D: TRBD2
V: TRBV5-1

CDR3: CASSLGQGALNYNEQFF
DNA: TGCGCCAGCAGCCTAGGACAGGGGGCTTTAAACTACAATGAGCAGTTCTTC
size: -
J: TRBJ2-1
D: TRBD1
V: TRBV4-1

CDR3: CASSFLPGATNEKLFF
DNA: TGCGCCAGCAGCTTTCTCCCCGGGGCAACTAATGAAAAACTGTTTTTT
size: -
J: TRBJ1-4
D: -
V: TRBV5-1

CDR3: CASSQPNYGYTF
DNA: TGTGCCAGCAGCCAGCCCAACTATGGCTACACCTTC
size: -
J: TRBJ1-2
D: -
V: TRBV7-9

CDR3: CAWSLDRGQRGYTF
DNA: TGTGCCTGGAGCCTGGACAGGGGGCAGCGGGGCTACACCTTC
size: few
J: TRBJ1-2
D: TRBD1
V: TRBV30

CDR3: CASSADGRATPHQETQYF
DNA: TGTGCCAGCAGCGCTGACGGGAGGGCGACCCCACACCAAGAGACCCAGTACTTC
size: -
J: TRBJ2-5
D: TRBD2
V: TRBV7-9

CDR3: CASSPRQGTDTQYF
DNA: TGTGCCAGCAGCCCGAGACAGGGCACAGATACGCAGTATTTT
size: -
J: TRBJ2-3
D: -
V: TRBV14

CDR3: CASRSGTGDWNEQFF
DNA: TGTGCCAGCAGGAGCGGGACAGGGGATTGGAATGAGCAGTTCTTC
size: -
J: TRBJ2-1
D: TRBD1
V: TRBV2

CDR3: CASSLDRLAGGEQFF
DNA: TGTGCCAGCAGCTTAGACAGGCTAGCGGGAGGTGAGCAGTTCTTC
size: few
J: TRBJ2-1
D: TRBD2
V: TRBV11-2

CDR3: CASSIGQGTNTGELFF
DNA: TGTGCCAGTAGTATAGGGCAGGGGACGAACACCGGGGAGCTGTTTTTT
size: few
J: TRBJ2-2
D: -
V: TRBV19

CDR3: CASSIDRARGSAFF
DNA: TGTGCCAGTAGTATAGATCGGGCCCGGGGAAGTGCTTTCTTT
size: many
J: TRBJ1-1
D: -
V: TRBV19

CDR3: CASSFSGRLYEQYF
DNA: TGTGCCAGCAGCTTTAGCGGACGGTTATACGAGCAGTACTTC
size: -
J: TRBJ2-7
D: -
V: TRBV5-4

CDR3: CASSQGPARAEKNIQYF
DNA: TGTGCCAGCAGTCAAGGCCCCGCGCGGGCAGAGAAAAACATTCAGTACTTC
size: once
J: TRBJ2-4
D: -
V: TRBV14

CDR3: CASSSSTGSYEQYF
DNA: TGTGCCAGCAGTTCCTCGACAGGATCCTACGAGCAGTACTTC
size: few
J: TRBJ2-7
D: -
V: TRBV28

CDR3: CATSISTGGGTDTQYF
DNA: TGTGCCACCAGCATTTCGACAGGAGGAGGCACAGATACGCAGTATTTT
size: -
J: TRBJ2-3
D: -
V: TRBV15

CDR3: CASRNFIGDSTIYF
DNA: TGCGCCAGCAGGAATTTTATTGGCGACTCTACCATATATTTT
size: -
J: TRBJ1-3
D: -
V: TRBV5-1

CDR3: CASSLAGGDRTEQYF
DNA: TGTGCCAGCAGCTTAGCGGGAGGAGATCGGACCGAGCAGTACTTC
size: -
J: TRBJ2-7
D: -
V: TRBV7-8

CDR3: CASSVEVMSEQYF
DNA: TGTGCCAGCAGCGTAGAAGTTATGAGCGAGCAGTACTTC
size: -
J: TRBJ2-7
D: -
V: TRBV9